Each of the 22 T cell receptor beta chains below was sequenced from the same sample in a study of long-term antiretroviral therapy in people with HIV. At survey level, the immunoSEQ assay was run in its v3.0 version. The assay was immunoSEQ multiplex PCR, and TCRdb's table has in-frame clones only and misses some. The sample lists over 30,000 clones; roughly 80% were seen once. Specimen: unsorted PBMCs, collected 0.6 years after starting antiretroviral therapy. The origin of the receptors is a man younger than 30 with HIV.

This sequence joins TRBV10-3 and TRBJ2-3, with unresolved D. V lost 6 bases, J lost 5 bases, and 9 bases lay in between. CDR3 length equals 12 residues. Germline CDR1 and CDR2: ENHRY and SYGVKD. Written as DNA, the CDR3 is TGTGCCATCAGCGAGACCCGAGATACGCAGTATTTT. Protein: CAISETRDTQYF.

This clone was found a few times. The chain is built from TRBV5-1 and TRBJ2-7; 12 bases line up with TRBD2. Germline V lookup: CDR1 SGHRS, CDR2 YFSETQ. The ends lost 4 bases at V and 0 bases at J; junction bases unmatched: 5. CDR3 length: 16 amino acids. CDR3 in DNA: TGCGCCAGCAGCCGGGGACTAGCGGGCGGCTCCTACGAGCAGTACTTC. This translates into CASSRGLAGGSYEQYF.

V and J are TRBV28 and TRBJ1-5, with TRBD1 as a possible D gene (5 bases). Between the trimmed V and J ends, which lost 6 bases and 1 base, there was a span of 10 bases. CDR1 MDHEN and CDR2 SYDVKM come from the germline V gene. The CDR3 spans 14 residues. Here the CDR3 DNA reads TGTGCCAGCAGCCCGGGGGGGAGCAATCAGCCCCAGCATTTT. Translation gives CASSPGGSNQPQHF.

V and J are TRBV30 and TRBJ2-1; 7 nucleotides agree with TRBD1. The CDR3 is made up of 16 amino acids. V lost 1 base and J lost 3; bases outside the gene matches: 9. Looked up from germline, CDR1 is GTSNPN and CDR2 is SVGIG (reference sequence). CDR3 in amino acids: CAWSGRGQGDYNEQFF. In DNA, the CDR3 is TGTGCCTGGAGTGGACGGGGCCAGGGGGACTACAATGAGCAGTTCTTC.

This sequence joins TRBV9 and TRBJ2-1, with TRBD2 identical over 8 bases. This CDR3 is 16 amino acids long. Germline V CDR1 and CDR2: SGDLS, YYNGEE. Germline trimming cut 4 bases from V and 0 bases from J; bases unmatched to any gene: 6. The CDR3 region has the DNA TGTGCCAGCAGCCGGGGAGCGGGAGACTCCTACAATGAGCAGTTCTTC. Its translation is CASSRGAGDSYNEQFF.

The V gene is TRBV10-2, the J gene TRBJ2-5; a possible D gene is TRBD2 (6 bases). The CDR3 runs to 14 residues. Trimming shortened V by 6 bases and J by 1 base, and 12 bases separated the two germline ends. From germline, CDR1 is WSHSY and CDR2 SAAADI. The DNA for the CDR3 is TGCGCCAGCAGGGACGGGACTTTCCAAGAGACCCAGTACTTC. The encoded protein is CASRDGTFQETQYF.

The CDR3 loop reads CASSVEGTRTDTQYF. The CDR3 DNA sequence: TGTGCCAGCAGCGTAGAAGGGACACGCACAGATACGCAGTATTTT. The gene calls are TRBV9 and TRBJ2-3, with D perhaps TRBD1 (6 bases). Trimming stripped 0 bases from V and 1 base from J, with 9 bases between. Germline-derived CDR1 and CDR2 are SGDLS and YYNGEE. There are 15 residues in the CDR3.

This chain uses TRBV15 with TRBJ2-7, with a weak D call TRBD1 (6 bases). The germline V and J ends were trimmed by 6 bases and 5 bases, with 20 bases remaining between them. The V gene's germline CDR1 is LNHNV and CDR2 YYDKDF (reference sequence). CDR3 size: 15 residues. In DNA, the CDR3 is TGTGCCACCAGTACCCAAGTTTCAGGGGCTAACGAGCAGTACTTC. Translating it yields CATSTQVSGANEQYF. Full variable domain (remainder filled in from reference TRBV15 and TRBJ2-7): DAMVIQNPRYQVTQFGKPVTLSCSQTLNHNVMYWYQQKSSQAPKLLFHYYDKDFNNEADTPDNFQSRRPNTSFCFLDIRSPGLGDTAMYLCATSTQVSGANEQYFGPGTRLTVT.

This chain uses TRBV11-2 with TRBJ1-4; a possible D gene is TRBD1 (5 bases). Germline V gene lookup returns CDR1 SGHAT and CDR2 FQNNGV. Trimming stripped 1 base from V and 0 bases from J, with 15 bases between. The CDR3 has 18 residues. The CDR3 nucleotides are TGTGCCAGCAGCTTAGTTTTGGGGGGTTCCGCAACTAATGAAAAACTGTTTTTT. Translated, it gives CASSLVLGGSATNEKLFF.

The V call is TRBV5-1, the J call TRBJ2-6; 10 positions match TRBD1. Per germline, CDR1 SGHRS and CDR2 YFSETQ. The V segment lost 3 bases and the J segment 1 base; nucleotides outside the gene matches: 7. The CDR3 covers 18 residues. The CDR3, as DNA: TGCGCCAGCAGCTCCCGGGACAGGGGAACTTCTGGGGCCAACGTCCTGACTTTC. This encodes CASSSRDRGTSGANVLTF. The complete variable domain, with remaining parts taken from reference TRBV5-1 and TRBJ2-6, reads KAGVTQTPRYLIKTRGQQVTLSCSPISGHRSVSWYQQTPGQGLQFLFEYFSETQRNKGNFPGRFSGRQFSNSRSEMNVSTLELGDSALYLCASSSRDRGTSGANVLTFGAGSRLTVL.

The chain recombines TRBV10-1 with TRBJ2-3; unclear D gene. CDR1 WNHNN and CDR2 SYGVQD come from the germline V gene (reference sequence). The CDR3 has 14 residues. With 0 bases removed from V and 0 bases from J, the gap between germline ends came to 4 bases. DNA of the CDR3: TGCGCCAGCAGTGAGTCTAGGAGCACAGATACGCAGTATTTT. It translates to CASSESRSTDTQYF.

This clone was detected once. The genes are TRBV5-4 and TRBJ1-2, with TRBD1 matching over 10 bases. This CDR3 is built from 13 residues. Germline CDR1 is SGHNT and CDR2 is YYREEE (reference sequence). The V and J ends lost 1 base and 12 bases, in that order; junction bases with no gene match: 6. CDR3 DNA sequence: TGTGCCAGCAGCTTGCCCGGGACAGGGGAAGACACCTTC. It specifies CASSLPGTGEDTF.

This clone is medium-sized within its sample. The gene calls are TRBV14 and TRBJ2-7, with D unresolved. Germline lookup yields CDR1 SGHDN and CDR2 FVKESK. The CDR3 is made up of 13 amino acids. Trimming took off 2 bases at V and 1 base at J, with 6 bases between the two ends. CDR3 DNA sequence: TGTGCCAGCAGCCAATATGGTTCCTACGAGCAGTACTTC. It encodes CASSQYGSYEQYF.

The rearrangement uses TRBV7-2 and TRBJ2-7; 8 bases align to TRBD1. The CDR3 loop spans 16 amino acids. V shed 4 bases, J shed 5 bases, and the junction held 13 bases outside the gene matches. CDR1 SGHTA and CDR2 FQGNSA come from the germline V gene. This CDR3 is CASSSRERTGRNEQYF. The CDR3 region has the DNA TGTGCCAGCAGCTCAAGGGAGAGGACAGGGCGTAACGAGCAGTACTTC.

This rearrangement joins TRBV7-2 to TRBJ2-7; D unclear. V lost 6 bases to trimming and J lost 3 bases, with 9 bases between them. Germline loops: CDR1 SGHTA, CDR2 FQGNSA. There are 12 residues in the CDR3. The CDR3 loop reads CASSLQYYEQYF. DNA of the CDR3: TGTGCCAGCAGTCTACAGTACTACGAGCAGTACTTC.

CDR3 sequence reads: CSARGTAEAFF. The CDR3 DNA is TGCAGTGCTAGGGGGACAGCTGAAGCTTTCTTT. The chain has TRBV20-1 and TRBJ1-1, with TRBD1 matching 7 bases. The CDR3 totals 11 residues. V gave up 3 bases and J gave up 6 bases; unmatched junction bases: 1. CDR1 DFQATT and CDR2 SNEGSKA come from the germline V gene (reference sequence).

This clone was picked up a small number of times. This chain uses TRBV28 with TRBJ2-7, with TRBD2 matching 10 bases. Per the germline V gene, CDR1 is MDHEN and CDR2 is SYDVKM. The CDR3 length is 16 residues. The V and J ends lost 8 bases and 4 bases, in that order; junction bases with no gene match: 14. CDR3 region: CASSQTRLAGVYEQYF. CDR3 in DNA: TGTGCCAGCTCCCAAACCCGCCTAGCGGGAGTGTACGAGCAGTACTTC.

This chain links TRBV5-5 with TRBJ1-5; 7 nucleotides match TRBD1. The V gene end was trimmed by 5 bases and the J gene end by 1 base; junction bases not matched to a gene: 6. The V gene's germline CDR1 is SGHKS and CDR2 YYEKEE (reference sequence). The length of the CDR3 is 15 residues. The CDR3 DNA is TGTGCCAGCAGAATTGACAGGGACAGCAATCAGCCCCAGCATTTT. This codes for CASRIDRDSNQPQHF.

The gene calls are TRBV14 and TRBJ2-2, with D maybe TRBD2 (5 bases). Trimming took 0 bases from V and 5 from J, leaving 7 bases between them. The CDR3 totals 14 residues. In germline, CDR1 is SGHDN, CDR2 FVKESK. The CDR3 region has the DNA TGTGCCAGCAGCCAAGAAAAGCGGACCGGGGAGCTGTTTTTT. Encoded protein: CASSQEKRTGELFF.

This clone is a singleton in its sample. The chain combines TRBV9 with TRBJ1-2; D uncertain. The CDR3 is 13 residues long. The germline CDR1 and CDR2 sequences are SGDLS and YYNGEE. Trimming took off 6 bases at V and 2 bases at J, with 11 bases between the two ends. CDR3 sequence: CASNQVGNYGYTF. The CDR3 DNA sequence: TGTGCCAGCAATCAGGTGGGGAACTATGGCTACACCTTC.

J is TRBJ2-1 and V is TRBV7-2, with D hard to call. Germline V gene lookup returns CDR1 SGHTA and CDR2 FQGNSA. V dropped 3 bases and J dropped 10 bases, with 10 bases sitting between them. This CDR3 region has 12 residues. CDR3: CASSFFSLEQFF. As DNA, the CDR3 is TGTGCCAGCAGCTTTTTTTCCCTAGAGCAGTTCTTC.

The chain combines TRBV6-5 with TRBJ1-1; no clear D gene. Germline V gives CDR1 MNHEY, CDR2 SVGAGI. Trimming removed 5 bases at V and 2 bases at J, with 12 bases between. The CDR3 length is 14 residues. The DNA for the CDR3 is TGTGCCAGCAGTCCCCGGACGGGTAACACTGAAGCTTTCTTT. As protein: CASSPRTGNTEAFF.